This T cell receptor beta chain was found in a study of blood T cells in healthy people across ages. Points on this clonotype: Its antigen is not known. The junction does not match germline at one end; this may be a read error.

From germline, CDR1 is LNHNV and CDR2 YYDKDF (reference sequence). This CDR3 is 16 amino acids long. Study-wide results and limits: A roughly linear age-dependent decrease characterized TCR beta diversity per million T cells. Considered underestimates were the diversity estimates obtained from one million T cells.

The use of a sample-barcoded 5' primer and a J-beta primer mix characterized a second PCR of 7 to 11 cycles. Paired-end reads containing CDR3 totaled no fewer than 2.5 million for each sample. TCRdb called the 5' RACE reads again in MiXCR, with one record for every CDR3 protein. The sample lists about 1.6 million distinct CDR3 sequences, around 36% seen once, with about 11% in the top ten. This receptor was taken from a woman aged 25-40 years in good health. This chain joins TRBV15 and TRBJ2-7, with D possibly being TRBD1 (6 bases). Sequencing input: blood. The CDR3 DNA sequence: TGTGCCACCAGCAGTGGCCTGACAGGCATCTCCTACGGGCAGTACTTC. Protein product: CATSSGLTGISYGQYF.